Listed below are T cell receptor beta chains from one sample, sequenced in a study of blood T cell repertoires in COVID-19. This table comes from immunoSEQ multiplex PCR, and its TCRdb copy is limited to in-frame clones, with some not included. The table lists about 260,000 clones, around nine tenths of them singletons. Sequencing was carried out using peripheral blood. The source is a man in his forties or fifties who had recovered from COVID-19. Each CDR3 is given with its conserved first and last residue. Fields, in order: D gene, V gene, clone size, CDR3 length, J gene, CDR3 protein, CDR3 DNA. The D gene is left open where the match is weak. Some rows mark clone size as missing; the rest say once, few, many or name a class of expanded clone.

NA	TRBV7-9	NA	16	TRBJ2-2	CASSFASASGPGELFF	TGTGCCAGCAGCTTTGCAAGCGCTTCGGGTCCCGGGGAGCTGTTTTTT
TRBD1	TRBV7-2	NA	14	TRBJ2-7	CASSFRDSNYEQYF	TGTGCCAGCAGCTTCCGGGACAGCAACTACGAGCAGTACTTC
TRBD1	TRBV6-5	NA	15	TRBJ1-5	CASGRTGASNQPQHF	TGTGCCAGCGGGCGAACAGGGGCAAGCAATCAGCCCCAGCATTTT
TRBD1	TRBV5-1	NA	14	TRBJ1-1	CASSQGARRTEAFF	TGCGCCAGCAGTCAGGGGGCGCGTAGGACTGAAGCTTTCTTT
NA	TRBV5-1	NA	15	TRBJ1-1	CASTPGGTMNTEAFF	TGCGCCAGCACCCCCGGGGGGACCATGAACACTGAAGCTTTCTTT
TRBD2	TRBV6-2/TRBV6-3	NA	17	TRBJ2-7	CASSYPQLSGGRLEQYF	TGTGCCAGCAGTTACCCGCAACTTAGCGGGGGACGGTTAGAGCAGTACTTC
TRBD2	TRBV2	NA	14	TRBJ2-2	CATTTSGGIGELFF	TGTGCCACAACGACTAGCGGGGGGATCGGGGAGCTGTTTTTT
NA	TRBV15	NA	16	TRBJ1-2	CATSPYQGTPNYGYTF	TGTGCCACCAGCCCGTATCAGGGGACGCCAAATTATGGCTACACCTTC
TRBD2	TRBV30	NA	15	TRBJ2-7	CAWRALAGIPHEQYF	TGTGCCTGGAGGGCTTTAGCGGGGATCCCCCACGAGCAGTACTTC
NA	TRBV5-8	once	12	TRBJ1-2	CASSDDTYGYTF	TGTGCCAGCAGCGACGACACATATGGCTACACCTTC
TRBD2	TRBV29-1	NA	15	TRBJ2-1	CSVKSGTSSYNEQFF	TGCAGCGTCAAGTCCGGGACTAGCTCCTACAATGAGCAGTTCTTC
TRBD2	TRBV6-5	NA	15	TRBJ2-1	CASRTSGRALNEQFF	TGTGCCAGCAGGACTAGCGGGAGGGCCCTGAATGAGCAGTTCTTC
TRBD2	TRBV27	NA	16	TRBJ2-7	CASSLSGGRGSYEQYF	TGTGCCAGCAGTTTATCGGGCGGGAGGGGATCCTACGAGCAGTACTTC
TRBD1	TRBV19	NA	12	TRBJ1-2	CASSIVGQGFTF	TGTGCCAGTAGTATCGTTGGACAGGGGTTCACCTTC
TRBD1	TRBV6-5	NA	15	TRBJ2-7	CASSYDLTGLSEQYF	TGTGCCAGCAGTTACGACCTGACAGGGCTGAGCGAGCAGTACTTC
NA	TRBV9	NA	17	TRBJ2-1	CASSVGGGDLTYNEQFF	TGTGCCAGCAGCGTAGGAGGGGGGGATTTAACCTACAATGAGCAGTTCTTC
NA	TRBV20-1	NA	12	TRBJ1-1	CSASRGDTEAFF	TGCAGTGCTAGTAGGGGTGACACTGAAGCTTTCTTT
TRBD2	TRBV12-5	NA	11	TRBJ2-1	CASGFGLALFF	TGTGCTAGTGGCTTTGGACTAGCTCTGTTCTTC
TRBD1	TRBV2	NA	14	TRBJ1-2	CASSETGILGGYTF	TGTGCCAGCAGTGAGACAGGGATATTGGGTGGCTACACCTTC
NA	TRBV9	NA	15	TRBJ2-7	CASSRGGTSSYEQYF	TGTGCCAGCAGCCGGGGCGGGACCAGTTCCTACGAGCAGTACTTC
TRBD2	TRBV6-2/TRBV6-3	NA	17	TRBJ2-7	CASSSPMGRGRFYEQYF	TGTGCCAGCAGTTCCCCGATGGGTCGCGGGAGGTTTTACGAGCAGTACTTC
NA	TRBV30	NA	11	TRBJ2-7	CAWQGPLEQYF	TGTGCCTGGCAGGGCCCCCTCGAGCAGTACTTC
NA	TRBV6-2/TRBV6-3	NA	17	TRBJ2-4	CASSYLIEQLAKNIQYF	TGTGCCAGCAGTTACCTCATCGAACAGTTAGCCAAAAACATTCAGTACTTC
NA	TRBV3-1/TRBV3-2	NA	15	TRBJ1-5	CASSPQPGHNQPQHF	TGTGCCAGCAGCCCGCAACCAGGGCACAATCAGCCCCAGCATTTT
NA	TRBV29-1	NA	13	TRBJ2-3	CSVGQKGTDTQYF	TGCAGCGTTGGACAAAAAGGCACAGATACGCAGTATTTT
NA	TRBV5-1	NA	15	TRBJ2-7	CASSAGTLPDYEQYF	TGCGCCAGTTCCGCAGGGACTCTACCCGACTACGAGCAGTACTTC
NA	TRBV27	once	13	TRBJ2-7	CASSSTGNYEQYF	TGTGCCAGCAGTTCGACGGGAAATTACGAGCAGTACTTC
TRBD2	TRBV7-2	NA	15	TRBJ2-7	CASSTRAGGTYEQYF	TGTGCCAGCAGCACTCGGGCGGGGGGGACCTACGAGCAGTACTTC
TRBD2	TRBV5-1	NA	14	TRBJ2-5	CASSPPGLAETQYF	TGCGCCAGCAGCCCCCCGGGACTAGCAGAGACCCAGTACTTC
TRBD1	TRBV27	NA	15	TRBJ2-3	CASSLRQGVTDTQYF	TGTGCCAGCAGTTTACGCCAGGGGGTCACAGATACGCAGTATTTT
NA	TRBV3-1/TRBV3-2	NA	15	TRBJ2-4	CASSQLFLAKNIQYF	TGTGCCAGCAGCCAATTATTCCTAGCCAAAAACATTCAGTACTTC
TRBD2	TRBV19	NA	14	TRBJ2-7	CASSIGASGYEQYF	TGTGCCAGTAGTATAGGAGCTAGCGGCTACGAGCAGTACTTC
NA	TRBV29-1	NA	15	TRBJ2-7	CSVEDLTGPGREQYF	TGCAGCGTTGAAGATCTAACGGGTCCGGGTCGTGAGCAGTACTTC
NA	TRBV7-2	NA	14	TRBJ1-2	CASSSYRVNYGYTF	TGTGCCAGCTCCTCGTATCGGGTTAACTATGGCTACACCTTC
TRBD1	TRBV27	NA	12	TRBJ1-2	CASSRQGRGYTF	TGTGCCAGCAGCCGACAGGGCCGTGGCTACACCTTC
NA	TRBV6-5	NA	13	TRBJ1-1	CASRTVMNTEAFF	TGTGCCAGCCGGACAGTTATGAACACTGAAGCTTTCTTT
TRBD2	TRBV4-3	NA	17	TRBJ2-3	CASSQELSGRFGDTQYF	TGCGCCAGCAGCCAAGAGCTTAGCGGGAGGTTCGGGGATACGCAGTATTTT
NA	TRBV9	NA	19	TRBJ2-3	CASSPPSGETNFPTDTQYF	TGTGCCAGCAGCCCCCCGTCGGGAGAGACTAACTTCCCCACAGATACGCAGTATTTT
TRBD2	TRBV18	once	16	TRBJ2-2	CASSPIERGGTGELFF	TGTGCCAGCTCACCAATTGAGCGGGGAGGCACCGGGGAGCTGTTTTTT
TRBD1	TRBV19	NA	18	TRBJ2-3	CASRNRDRGRFSTDTQYF	TGTGCCAGTAGAAACCGGGACAGGGGGCGTTTTAGCACAGATACGCAGTATTTT
NA	TRBV6-5	NA	14	TRBJ2-2	CASIPDYRTGELFF	TGTGCCAGCATCCCAGATTACCGAACCGGGGAGCTGTTTTTT
TRBD1	TRBV10-3	NA	13	TRBJ1-1	CAIAGQANTEAFF	TGTGCCATCGCGGGACAGGCGAACACTGAAGCTTTCTTT
TRBD2	TRBV14	NA	15	TRBJ2-1	CASSRKIGLAKEQFF	TGTGCCAGCAGCCGAAAGATCGGACTAGCGAAGGAGCAGTTCTTC
NA	TRBV5-1	NA	14	TRBJ1-1	CASFPGPVNTEAFF	TGCGCCAGCTTCCCAGGGCCGGTGAACACTGAAGCTTTCTTT